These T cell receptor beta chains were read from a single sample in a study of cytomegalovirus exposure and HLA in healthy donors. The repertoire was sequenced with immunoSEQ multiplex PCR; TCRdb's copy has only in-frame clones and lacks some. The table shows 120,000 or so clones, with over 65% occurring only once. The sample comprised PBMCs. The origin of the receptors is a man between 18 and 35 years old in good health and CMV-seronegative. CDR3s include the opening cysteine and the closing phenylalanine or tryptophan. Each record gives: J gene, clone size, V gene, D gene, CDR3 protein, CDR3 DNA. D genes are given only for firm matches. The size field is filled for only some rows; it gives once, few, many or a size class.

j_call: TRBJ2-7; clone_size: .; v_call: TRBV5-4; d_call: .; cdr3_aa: CASSFGGGNYEQHF; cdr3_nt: .
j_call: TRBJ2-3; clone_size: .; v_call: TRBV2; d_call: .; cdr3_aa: CASSGPGTLKVAVSTDTQYF; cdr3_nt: TGTGCCAGCAGTGGTCCCGGGACTCTCAAGGTAGCTGTAAGCACAGATACGCAGTATTTT
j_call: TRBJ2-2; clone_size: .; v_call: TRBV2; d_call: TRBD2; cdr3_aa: CASRLGLAGGNTGELFF; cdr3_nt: TGTGCCAGCAGACTGGGACTAGCGGGGGGGAACACCGGGGAGCTGTTTTTT
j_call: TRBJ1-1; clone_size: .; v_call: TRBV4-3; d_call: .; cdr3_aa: CASSQGGGRGMNTEAFF; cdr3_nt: TGCGCCAGCAGCCAAGGAGGGGGTCGTGGGATGAACACTGAAGCTTTCTTT
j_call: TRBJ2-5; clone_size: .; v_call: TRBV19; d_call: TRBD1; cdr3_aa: CASSFRQGLPQETQYF; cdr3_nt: TGTGCCAGTAGTTTCAGACAGGGCCTACCACAAGAGACCCAGTACTTC
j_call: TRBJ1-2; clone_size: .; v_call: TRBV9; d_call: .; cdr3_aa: CASSPGRGPNYGYTF; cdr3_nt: TGTGCCAGCAGCCCCGGGCGGGGGCCCAACTATGGCTACACCTTC
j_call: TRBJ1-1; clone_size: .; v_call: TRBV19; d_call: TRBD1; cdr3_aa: CASNDRGRTEAFF; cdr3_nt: TGTGCCAGTAATGACAGGGGACGGACTGAAGCTTTCTTT
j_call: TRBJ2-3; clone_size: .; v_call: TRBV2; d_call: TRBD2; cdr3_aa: CASRSSGGASTDTQYF; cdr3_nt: TGTGCCAGCAGGTCTAGCGGGGGGGCTAGCACAGATACGCAGTATTTT
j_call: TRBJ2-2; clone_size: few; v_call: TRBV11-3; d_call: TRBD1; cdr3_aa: CASQGVTGELFF; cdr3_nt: TGTGCCTCACAGGGGGTCACCGGGGAGCTGTTTTTT
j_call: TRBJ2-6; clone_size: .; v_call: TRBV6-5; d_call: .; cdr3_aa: CASRGPFGANVLTF; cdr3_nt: TGTGCCAGCCGAGGCCCTTTCGGGGCCAACGTCCTGACTTTC